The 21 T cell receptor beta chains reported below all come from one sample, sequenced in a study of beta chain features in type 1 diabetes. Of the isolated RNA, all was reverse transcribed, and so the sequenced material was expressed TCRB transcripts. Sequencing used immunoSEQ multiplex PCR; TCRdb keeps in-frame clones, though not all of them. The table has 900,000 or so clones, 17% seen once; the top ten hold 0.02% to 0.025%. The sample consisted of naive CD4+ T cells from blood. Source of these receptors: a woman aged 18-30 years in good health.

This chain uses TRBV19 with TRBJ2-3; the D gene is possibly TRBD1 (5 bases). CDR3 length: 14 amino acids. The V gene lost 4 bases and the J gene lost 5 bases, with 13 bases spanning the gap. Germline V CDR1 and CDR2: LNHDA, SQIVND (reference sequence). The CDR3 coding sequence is TGTGCCAGTAGTAGAGAACATAGGGGAGATACGCAGTATTTT. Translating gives CASSREHRGDTQYF.

The CDR3 sequence is CASSESWKGRIFNQPQHF. Written as DNA, the CDR3 is TGTGCCAGCAGTGAATCCTGGAAGGGACGGATCTTCAATCAGCCCCAGCATTTT. The chain links TRBV6-1 to TRBJ1-5; D perhaps matches TRBD1 (5 bases). In germline, CDR1 is MNHNS, CDR2 SASEGT. The CDR3 extends over 18 amino acids. With 2 bases removed from V and 3 bases from J, the gap between germline ends came to 20 bases.

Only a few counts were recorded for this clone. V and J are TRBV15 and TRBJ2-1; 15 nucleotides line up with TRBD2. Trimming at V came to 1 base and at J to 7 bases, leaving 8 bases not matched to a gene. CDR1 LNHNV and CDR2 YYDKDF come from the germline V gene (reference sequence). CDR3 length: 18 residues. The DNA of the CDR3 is TGTGCCACCAGCAGAGGTATAGGGACTAGCGGGAGGAGTAATGAGCAGTTCTTC. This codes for CATSRGIGTSGRSNEQFF.

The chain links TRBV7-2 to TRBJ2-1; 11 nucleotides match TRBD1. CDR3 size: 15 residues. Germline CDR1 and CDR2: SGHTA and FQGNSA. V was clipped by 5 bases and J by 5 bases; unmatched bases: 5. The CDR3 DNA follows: TGTGCCAGCAGCCCGGACAGGGGGCGCAACAATGAGCAGTTCTTC. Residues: CASSPDRGRNNEQFF.

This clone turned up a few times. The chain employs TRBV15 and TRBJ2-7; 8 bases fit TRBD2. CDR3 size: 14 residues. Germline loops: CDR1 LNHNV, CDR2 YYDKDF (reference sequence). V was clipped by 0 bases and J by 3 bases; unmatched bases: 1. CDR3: CATSRDTSGYEQYF. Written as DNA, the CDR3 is TGTGCCACCAGCAGAGATACTAGCGGCTACGAGCAGTACTTC.

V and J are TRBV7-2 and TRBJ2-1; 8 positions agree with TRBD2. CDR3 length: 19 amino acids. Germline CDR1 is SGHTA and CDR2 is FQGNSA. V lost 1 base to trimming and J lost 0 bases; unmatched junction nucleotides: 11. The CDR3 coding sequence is TGTGCCAGCAGCTTAGGCGGCGGGAGGCGTTTCAGCTCCTACAATGAGCAGTTCTTC. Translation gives CASSLGGGRRFSSYNEQFF.

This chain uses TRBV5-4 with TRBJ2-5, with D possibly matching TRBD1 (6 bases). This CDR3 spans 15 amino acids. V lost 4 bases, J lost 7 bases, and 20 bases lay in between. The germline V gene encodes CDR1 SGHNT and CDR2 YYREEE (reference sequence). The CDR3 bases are TGTGCCAGCAGCCGCATGACGACAGGTTCTGGGACCCAGTACTTC. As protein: CASSRMTTGSGTQYF.

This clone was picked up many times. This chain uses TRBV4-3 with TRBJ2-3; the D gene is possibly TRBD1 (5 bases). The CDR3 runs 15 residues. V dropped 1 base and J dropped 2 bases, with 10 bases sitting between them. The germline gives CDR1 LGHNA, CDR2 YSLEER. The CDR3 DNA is TGCGCCAGCAGCCAAGGGCAGGGTCACACAGATACGCAGTATTTT. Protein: CASSQGQGHTDTQYF.

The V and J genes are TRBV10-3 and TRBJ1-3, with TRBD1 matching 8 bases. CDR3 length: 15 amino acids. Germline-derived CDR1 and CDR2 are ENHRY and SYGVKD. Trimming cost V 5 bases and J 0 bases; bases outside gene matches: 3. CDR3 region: CAISQDRASGNTIYF. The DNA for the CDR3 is TGTGCCATCAGTCAGGACAGGGCCTCTGGAAACACCATATATTTT.

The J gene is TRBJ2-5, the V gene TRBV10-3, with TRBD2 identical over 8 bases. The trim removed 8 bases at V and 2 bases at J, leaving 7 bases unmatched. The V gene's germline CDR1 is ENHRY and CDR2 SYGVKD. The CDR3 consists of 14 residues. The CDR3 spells CAISGGPRQETQYF. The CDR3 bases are TGTGCCATCTCGGGGGGGCCGCGTCAAGAGACCCAGTACTTC.

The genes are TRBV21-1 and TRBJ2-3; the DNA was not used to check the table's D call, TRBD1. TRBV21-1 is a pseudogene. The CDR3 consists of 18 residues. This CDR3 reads CASSKVLYRTSSTDTQYF. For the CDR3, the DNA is TGTGCCAGCAGCAAAGTCCTCTACAGAACCTCTAGCACAGATACGCAGTATTTT.

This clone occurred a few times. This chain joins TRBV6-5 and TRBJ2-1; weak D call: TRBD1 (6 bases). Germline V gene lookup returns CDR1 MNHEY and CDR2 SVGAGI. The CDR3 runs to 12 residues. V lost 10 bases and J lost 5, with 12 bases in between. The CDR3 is CATVTGNNEQFF. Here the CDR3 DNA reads TGTGCCACAGTGACAGGAAACAATGAGCAGTTCTTC.

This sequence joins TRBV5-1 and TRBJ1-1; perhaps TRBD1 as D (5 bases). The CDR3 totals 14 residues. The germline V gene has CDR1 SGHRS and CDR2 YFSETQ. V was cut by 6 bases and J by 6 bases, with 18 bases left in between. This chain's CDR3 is CASTPYGGSAEAFF. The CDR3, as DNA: TGCGCCAGCACCCCATATGGGGGGAGCGCTGAAGCTTTCTTT. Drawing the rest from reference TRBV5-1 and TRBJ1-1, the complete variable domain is KAGVTQTPRYLIKTRGQQVTLSCSPISGHRSVSWYQQTPGQGLQFLFEYFSETQRNKGNFPGRFSGRQFSNSRSEMNVSTLELGDSALYLCASTPYGGSAEAFFGQGTRLTVV.

Here the CDR3 reads CASSYSRGDRNEQFF. In nucleotides, the CDR3 is TGTGCCAGCAGTTACTCGCGGGGGGATCGGAATGAGCAGTTCTTC. V usage is TRBV6-5 and J usage is TRBJ2-1; TRBD2 agrees at 8 bases. The CDR3 loop spans 15 amino acids. The J segment lost 7 bases and the V segment lost 0 bases, leaving 5 bases of the junction unmatched. Germline V gives CDR1 MNHEY, CDR2 SVGAGI.

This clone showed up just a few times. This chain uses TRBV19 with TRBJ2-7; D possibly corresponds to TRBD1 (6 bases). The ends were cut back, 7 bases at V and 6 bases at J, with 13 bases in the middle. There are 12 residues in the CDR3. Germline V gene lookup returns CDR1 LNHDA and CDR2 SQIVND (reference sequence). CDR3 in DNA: TGTGCCAGTATGAACAGGGTGGGCGAGCAGTACTTC. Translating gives CASMNRVGEQYF.

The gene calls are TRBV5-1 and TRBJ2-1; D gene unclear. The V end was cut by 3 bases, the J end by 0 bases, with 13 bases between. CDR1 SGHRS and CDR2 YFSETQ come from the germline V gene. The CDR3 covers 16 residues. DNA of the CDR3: TGCGCCAGCAGCTCAGCCAGGCTAAGCTCCTACAATGAGCAGTTCTTC. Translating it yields CASSSARLSSYNEQFF.

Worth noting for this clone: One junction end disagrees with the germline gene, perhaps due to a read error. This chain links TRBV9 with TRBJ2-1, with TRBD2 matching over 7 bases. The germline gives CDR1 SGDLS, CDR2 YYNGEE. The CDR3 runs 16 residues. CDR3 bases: TGTGCCAGCAGCGTAGCAGTGGGAGGGGCATACAGTGAGCAGTTCTTC. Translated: CASSVAVGGAYSEQFF.

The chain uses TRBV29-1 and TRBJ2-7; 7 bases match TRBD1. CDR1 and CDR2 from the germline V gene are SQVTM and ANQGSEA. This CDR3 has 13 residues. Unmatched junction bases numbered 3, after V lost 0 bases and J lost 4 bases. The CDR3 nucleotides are TGCAGCGTTGAAGATGGGACAGCTTACGAGCAGTACTTC. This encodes CSVEDGTAYEQYF.

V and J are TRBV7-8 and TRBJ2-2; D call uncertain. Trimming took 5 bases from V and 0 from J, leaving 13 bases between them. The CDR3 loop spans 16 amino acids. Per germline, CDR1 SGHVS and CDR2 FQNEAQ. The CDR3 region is CASSQQAVANTGELFF. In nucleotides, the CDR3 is TGTGCCAGCAGCCAGCAGGCGGTGGCGAACACCGGGGAGCTGTTTTTT. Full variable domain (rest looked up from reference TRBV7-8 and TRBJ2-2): GAGVSQSPRYKVAKRGQDVALRCDPISGHVSLFWYQQALGQGPEFLTYFQNEAQLDKSGLPSDRFFAERPEGSVSTLKIQRTQQEDSAVYLCASSQQAVANTGELFFGEGSRLTVL.

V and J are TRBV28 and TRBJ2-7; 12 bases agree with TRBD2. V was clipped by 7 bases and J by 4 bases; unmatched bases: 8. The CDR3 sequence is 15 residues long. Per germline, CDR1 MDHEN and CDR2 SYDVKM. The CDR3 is CASTPKLAGGYEQYF. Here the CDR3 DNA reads TGTGCCAGCACTCCTAAACTAGCGGGGGGATACGAGCAGTACTTC.

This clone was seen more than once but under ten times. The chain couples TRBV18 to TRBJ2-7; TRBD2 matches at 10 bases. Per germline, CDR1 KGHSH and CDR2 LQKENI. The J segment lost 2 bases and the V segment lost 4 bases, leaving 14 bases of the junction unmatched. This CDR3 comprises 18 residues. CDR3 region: CASSQRAGGPIGPYEQYF. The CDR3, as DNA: TGTGCCAGCTCACAGAGAGCGGGAGGGCCGATAGGGCCCTACGAGCAGTACTTC.